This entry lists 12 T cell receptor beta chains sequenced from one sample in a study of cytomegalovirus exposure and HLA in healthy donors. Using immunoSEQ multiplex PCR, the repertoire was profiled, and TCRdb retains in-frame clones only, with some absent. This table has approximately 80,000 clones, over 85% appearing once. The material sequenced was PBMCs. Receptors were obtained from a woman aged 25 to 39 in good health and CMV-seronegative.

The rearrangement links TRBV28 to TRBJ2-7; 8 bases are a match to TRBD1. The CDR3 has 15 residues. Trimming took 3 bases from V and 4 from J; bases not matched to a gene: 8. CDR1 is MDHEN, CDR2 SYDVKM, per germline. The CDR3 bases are TGTGCCAGCAGTTTGCGGGGCCAGGGGGCTTACGAGCAGTACTTC. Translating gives CASSLRGQGAYEQYF.

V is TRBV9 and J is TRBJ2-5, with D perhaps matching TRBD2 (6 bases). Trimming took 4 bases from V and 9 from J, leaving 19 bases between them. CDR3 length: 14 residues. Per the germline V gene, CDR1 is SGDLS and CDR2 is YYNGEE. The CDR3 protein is CASSPPGKGGAQYF. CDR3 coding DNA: TGTGCCAGCAGCCCTCCCGGGAAAGGAGGGGCCCAGTACTTC.

The CDR3 protein is CASWPGGLMNTEAFF. The DNA for the CDR3 is TGTGCCAGCTGGCCCGGAGGGCTCATGAACACTGAAGCTTTCTTT. The chain has TRBV7-2 and TRBJ1-1; D remains ambiguous. The V gene's germline CDR1 is SGHTA and CDR2 FQGNSA. V lost 8 bases, J lost 0 bases, and 16 bases lay in between. The CDR3 has 15 residues.

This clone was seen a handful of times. The CDR3 nucleotides read TGTGCCAGCAGCCGCTTCGCAGGGGTCGAGCAGTACTTC. Translation gives CASSRFAGVEQYF. The chain links TRBV14 to TRBJ2-7, with a possible D match to TRBD1 (6 bases). Germline V gene data show CDR1 as SGHDN and CDR2 as FVKESK. The CDR3 has 13 residues. V was shortened by 4 bases and J by 6 bases, with 13 bases between the two germline ends. Looking up the rest from reference TRBV14 and TRBJ2-7 gives the full variable domain: EAGVTQFPSHSVIEKGQTVTLRCDPISGHDNLYWYRRVMGKEIKFLLHFVKESKQDESGMPNNRFLAERTGGTYSTLKVQPAELEDSGVYFCASSRFAGVEQYFGPGTRLTVT.

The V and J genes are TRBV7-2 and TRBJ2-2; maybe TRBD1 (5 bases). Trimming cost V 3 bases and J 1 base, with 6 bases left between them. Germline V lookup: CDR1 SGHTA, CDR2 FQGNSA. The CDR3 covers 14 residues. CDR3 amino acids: CASSFRENTGELFF. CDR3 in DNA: TGTGCCAGCAGCTTCAGGGAGAACACCGGGGAGCTGTTTTTT.

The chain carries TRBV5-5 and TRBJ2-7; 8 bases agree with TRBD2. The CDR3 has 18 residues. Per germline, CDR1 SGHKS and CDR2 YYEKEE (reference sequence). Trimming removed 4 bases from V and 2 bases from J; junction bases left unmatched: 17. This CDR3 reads CASSRVANSGGNTYEQYF. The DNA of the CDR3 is TGTGCCAGCAGCAGGGTAGCGAACAGCGGGGGCAATACCTACGAGCAGTACTTC.

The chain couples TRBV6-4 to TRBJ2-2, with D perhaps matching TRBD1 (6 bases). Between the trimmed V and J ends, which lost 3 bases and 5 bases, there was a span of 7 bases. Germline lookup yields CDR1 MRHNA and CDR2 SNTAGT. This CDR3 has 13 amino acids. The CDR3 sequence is CASSEQGTGELFF. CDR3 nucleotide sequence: TGTGCCAGCAGTGAACAGGGAACCGGGGAGCTGTTTTTT.

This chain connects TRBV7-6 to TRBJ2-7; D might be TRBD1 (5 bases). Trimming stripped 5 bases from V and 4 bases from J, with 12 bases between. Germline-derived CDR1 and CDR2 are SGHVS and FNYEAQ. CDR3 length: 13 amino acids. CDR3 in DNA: TGTGCCAGCAGCGTCCAGACAGCGTACGAGCAGTACTTC. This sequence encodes CASSVQTAYEQYF.

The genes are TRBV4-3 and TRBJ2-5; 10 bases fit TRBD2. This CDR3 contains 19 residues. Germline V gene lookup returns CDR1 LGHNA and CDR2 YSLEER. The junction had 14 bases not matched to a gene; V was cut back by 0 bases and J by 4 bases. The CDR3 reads CASSQEKDSGGAQRETQYF. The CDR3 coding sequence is TGCGCCAGCAGCCAAGAAAAGGACAGCGGGGGGGCCCAAAGAGAGACCCAGTACTTC.

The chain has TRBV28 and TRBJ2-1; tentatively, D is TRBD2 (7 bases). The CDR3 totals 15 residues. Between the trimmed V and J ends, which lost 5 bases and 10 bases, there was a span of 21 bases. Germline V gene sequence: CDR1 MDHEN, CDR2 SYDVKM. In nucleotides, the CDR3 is TGTGCCAGCAGTCAATATGACAGGAGCGGGAACGAGCAGTTCTTC. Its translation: CASSQYDRSGNEQFF.

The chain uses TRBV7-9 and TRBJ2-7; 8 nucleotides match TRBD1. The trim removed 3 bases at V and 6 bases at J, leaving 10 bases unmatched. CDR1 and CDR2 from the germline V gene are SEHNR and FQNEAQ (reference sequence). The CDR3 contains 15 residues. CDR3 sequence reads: CASSFGQGTAVEQYF. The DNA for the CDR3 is TGTGCCAGCAGCTTCGGACAGGGAACAGCGGTCGAGCAGTACTTC.

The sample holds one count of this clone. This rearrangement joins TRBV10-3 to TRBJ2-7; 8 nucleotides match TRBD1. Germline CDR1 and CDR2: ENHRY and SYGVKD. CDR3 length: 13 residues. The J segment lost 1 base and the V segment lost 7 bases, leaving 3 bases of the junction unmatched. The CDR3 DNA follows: TGTGCCATCACAGGACAGGGTTCCTACGAGCAGTACTTC. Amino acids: CAITGQGSYEQYF.